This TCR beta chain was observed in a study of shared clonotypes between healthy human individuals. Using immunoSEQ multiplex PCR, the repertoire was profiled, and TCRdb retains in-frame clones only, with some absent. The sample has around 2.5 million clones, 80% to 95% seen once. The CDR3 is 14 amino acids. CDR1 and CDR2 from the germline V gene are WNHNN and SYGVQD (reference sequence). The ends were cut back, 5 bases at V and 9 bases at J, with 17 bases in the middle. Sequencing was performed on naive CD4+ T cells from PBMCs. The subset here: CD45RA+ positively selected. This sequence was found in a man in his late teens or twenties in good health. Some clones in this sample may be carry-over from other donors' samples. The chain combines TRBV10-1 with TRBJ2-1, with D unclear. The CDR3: CASSNGVVGVEQFF. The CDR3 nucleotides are TGCGCCAGCAGTAATGGGGTAGTTGGAGTTGAGCAGTTCTTC.